Included here is one T cell receptor beta chain sequence, with context. Its antigen is as yet unknown. Samples with a second dose at about 4 or about 12 weeks were pooled together. This sample stems from a study of T cell responses to AZD1222 COVID-19 vaccine. Overall study findings and caveats: Baseline serostatus was positive in only a handful of AZD1222 recipients.

Sequencing was performed with immunoSEQ multiplex PCR; in TCRdb, only in-frame clones are kept and a portion is missing. The table records about 66,000 clones, more than 60% of them present only once. CDR1 is LNHDA, CDR2 SQIVND, per germline (reference sequence). Trimming removed 6 bases from V and 1 base from J, with 9 bases in between. The CDR3 runs 13 residues. The sequenced sample was peripheral blood, obtained 28 days after the second AZD1222 dose. The chain has TRBV19 and TRBJ1-1; weak D call: TRBD1 (5 bases). The receptor's source is an adult who received the AZD1222 COVID-19 vaccine. The CDR3 sequence: CASRRTQNTEAFF. The DNA for the CDR3 is TGTGCCAGTAGGAGGACACAGAACACTGAAGCTTTCTTT.